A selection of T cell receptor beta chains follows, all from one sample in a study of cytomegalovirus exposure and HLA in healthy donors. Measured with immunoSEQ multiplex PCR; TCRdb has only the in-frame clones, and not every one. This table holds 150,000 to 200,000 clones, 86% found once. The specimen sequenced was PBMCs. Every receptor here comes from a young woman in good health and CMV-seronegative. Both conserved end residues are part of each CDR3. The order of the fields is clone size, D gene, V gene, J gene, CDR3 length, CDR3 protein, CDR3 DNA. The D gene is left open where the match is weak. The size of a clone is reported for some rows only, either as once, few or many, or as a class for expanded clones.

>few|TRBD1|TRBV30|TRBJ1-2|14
CAWSGRRQGGGYTF
TGTGCCTGGAGTGGCCGGCGACAGGGAGGCGGCTACACCTTC
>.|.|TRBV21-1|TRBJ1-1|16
CASTQGSWGVATEAFF
TGTGCCAGCACTCAAGGATCGTGGGGGGTAGCCACTGAAGCTTTCTTT
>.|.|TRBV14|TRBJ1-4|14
CASSQVAGSGKLFF
TGTGCCAGCAGCCAAGTTGCAGGGTCCGGAAAACTGTTTTTT
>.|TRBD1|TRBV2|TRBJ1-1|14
CASSEGSGGNEAFF
TGTGCCAGCAGTGAAGGGTCAGGGGGTAATGAAGCTTTCTTT
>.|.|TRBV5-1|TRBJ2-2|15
CASSLNRANTGELFF
TGCGCCAGCAGCTTGAACAGGGCGAACACCGGGGAGCTGTTTTTT
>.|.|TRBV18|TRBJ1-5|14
CASSPGSGDQPQHF
TGTGCCAGCTCACCAGGGAGCGGCGATCAGCCCCAGCATTTT
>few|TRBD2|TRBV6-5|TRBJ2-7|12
CASRDLAGGQYF
TGTGCCAGCAGGGACCTTGCGGGAGGACAGTACTTC
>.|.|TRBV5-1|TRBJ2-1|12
CASSLTPDEQFF
TGCGCCAGCAGCTTGACTCCCGATGAGCAGTTCTTC
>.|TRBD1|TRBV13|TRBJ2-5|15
CASSLRTGSAETQYF
TGTGCCAGCAGCCTTAGGACAGGGTCGGCAGAGACCCAGTACTTC
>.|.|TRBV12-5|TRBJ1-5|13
CASGFTKNQPQHF
TGTGCTAGTGGTTTTACAAAAAATCAGCCCCAGCATTTT
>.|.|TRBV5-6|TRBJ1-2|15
CASSLVGGTNYGYTF
TGTGCCAGCAGCTTGGTGGGGGGGACTAACTATGGCTACACCTTC
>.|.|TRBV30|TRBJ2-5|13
CAWSSKGGETQYF
TGTGCCTGGAGTTCAAAGGGGGGGGAGACCCAGTACTTC
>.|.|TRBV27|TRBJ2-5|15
CASSITGLTGETQYF
TGTGCCAGCAGCATAACGGGACTCACAGGAGAGACCCAGTACTTC
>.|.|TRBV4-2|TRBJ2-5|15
CASSQGGEALETQYF
TGTGCCAGCAGCCAGGGTGGTGAGGCCCTTGAGACCCAGTACTTC
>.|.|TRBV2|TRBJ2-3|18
CASLRGKTSQVLWDTQYF
TGTGCCAGCTTGAGGGGGAAGACTAGCCAGGTTCTATGGGATACGCAGTATTTT
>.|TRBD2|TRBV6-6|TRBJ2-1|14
CASSYSGGDNEQFF
TGTGCCAGCAGTTACTCGGGGGGGGACAATGAGCAGTTCTTC
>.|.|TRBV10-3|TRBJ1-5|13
CAISALSNQPQHF
TGTGCCATCAGTGCACTTAGCAATCAGCCCCAGCATTTT
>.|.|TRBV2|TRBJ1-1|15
CASRSLAGMNTEAFF
TGTGCCAGCAGATCCTTGGCAGGGATGAACACTGAAGCTTTCTTT
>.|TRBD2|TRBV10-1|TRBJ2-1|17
CASSGRTSTRGMNEQFF
TGCGCCAGCAGTGGCAGGACTAGCACGAGGGGGATGAATGAGCAGTTCTTC
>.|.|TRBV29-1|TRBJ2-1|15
CSVEDRRPANNEQFF
TGCAGCGTTGAAGACAGGAGGCCAGCTAACAATGAGCAGTTCTTC
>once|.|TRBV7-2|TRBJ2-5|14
CASRMKGRVETQYF
TGTGCCAGCAGAATGAAAGGGCGGGTTGAGACCCAGTACTTC
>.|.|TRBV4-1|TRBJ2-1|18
CASSQARDTGTSDNEQFF
TGCGCCAGCAGCCAAGCAAGGGACACCGGGACATCTGACAATGAGCAGTTCTTC
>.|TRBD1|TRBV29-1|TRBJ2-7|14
CSVVGTDRVYEQYF
TGCAGCGTTGTCGGTACCGACAGGGTCTACGAGCAGTACTTC
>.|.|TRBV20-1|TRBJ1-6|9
CSPEGSLHF
TGCAGTCCGGAGGGATCCCTCCACTTT
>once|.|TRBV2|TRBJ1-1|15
CASSENRQTGTEAFF
TGTGCCAGCAGTGAGAACCGACAGACGGGCACTGAAGCTTTCTTT
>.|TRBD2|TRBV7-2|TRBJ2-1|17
CASSPRLRGGAANEQFF
TGTGCCAGCAGCCCGAGATTGCGCGGGGGGGCAGCGAATGAGCAGTTCTTC
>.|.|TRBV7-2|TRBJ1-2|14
CASSPVGGGYGYTF
TGTGCCAGCAGCCCCGTTGGTGGAGGCTATGGCTACACCTTC
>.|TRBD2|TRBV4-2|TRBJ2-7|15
CASSLGGAGDYEQYF
TGTGCCAGCAGCCTTGGTGGAGCGGGAGACTACGAGCAGTACTTC
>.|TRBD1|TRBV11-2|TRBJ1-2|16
CASSLERQGGAYGYTF
TGTGCCAGCAGCTTAGAGAGACAGGGTGGAGCCTATGGCTACACCTTC
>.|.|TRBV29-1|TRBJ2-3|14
CSVVGRGNEDTQYF
TGCAGCGTCGTAGGTCGGGGTAACGAAGATACGCAGTATTTT
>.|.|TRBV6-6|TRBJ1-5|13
CASRGDGNQPQHF
TGTGCCAGCAGAGGGGATGGGAATCAGCCCCAGCATTTT
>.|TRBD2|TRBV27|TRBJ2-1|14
CASRLRDYYNEQFF
TGTGCCAGCAGACTGAGGGACTATTACAATGAGCAGTTCTTC
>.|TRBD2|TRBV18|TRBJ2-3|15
CASSSTSGSTDTQYF
TGTGCCAGCTCATCGACTAGCGGGAGCACAGATACGCAGTATTTT
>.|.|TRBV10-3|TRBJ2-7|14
CAISESTGTYEQYF
TGTGCCATCAGTGAGTCGACGGGAACCTACGAGCAGTACTTC
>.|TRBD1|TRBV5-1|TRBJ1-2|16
CASSSGTGEANYGYTF
TGCGCCAGCAGCTCAGGAACAGGGGAGGCTAACTATGGCTACACCTTC
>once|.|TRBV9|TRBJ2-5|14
CASSVGPLRETQYF
TGTGCCAGCAGCGTAGGGCCCCTGAGGGAGACCCAGTACTTC
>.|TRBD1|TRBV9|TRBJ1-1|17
CASSGGTGGAWNTEAFF
TGTGCCAGCAGCGGAGGGACAGGAGGAGCTTGGAACACTGAAGCTTTCTTT
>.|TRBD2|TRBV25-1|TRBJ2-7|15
CASSELGRDRYEQYF
TGTGCCAGCAGTGAACTAGGGAGGGATCGCTACGAGCAGTACTTC
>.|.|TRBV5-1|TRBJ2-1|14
CASSLGQGRSQQFF
TGCGCCAGCAGTTTGGGGCAGGGCCGTTCCCAGCAGTTCTTC
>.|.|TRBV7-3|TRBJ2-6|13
CASSSLAANVLTF
TGTGCCAGCAGCTCACTTGCGGCCAACGTCCTGACTTTC
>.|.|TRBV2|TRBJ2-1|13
CASAESSYNEQFF
TGTGCCAGCGCGGAGAGCTCCTACAATGAGCAGTTCTTC
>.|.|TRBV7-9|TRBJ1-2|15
CASTYGTGILYGYTF
TGTGCCAGCACCTATGGCACAGGGATCTTATATGGCTACACCTTC
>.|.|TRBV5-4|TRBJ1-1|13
CASRSQGGTEAFF
TGTGCCAGCAGATCGCAGGGAGGGACTGAAGCTTTCTTT
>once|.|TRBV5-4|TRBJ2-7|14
CASSSPLASHEQYF
TGTGCCAGCAGCTCCCCTCTAGCATCCCACGAGCAGTACTTC
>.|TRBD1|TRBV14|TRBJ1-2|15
CASSQENRGRHGYTF
TGTGCCAGCAGCCAAGAAAACAGGGGTAGGCATGGCTACACCTTC
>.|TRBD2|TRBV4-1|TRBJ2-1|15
CASSPEAGGANEQFF
TGCGCCAGCAGCCCCGAAGCCGGGGGGGCAAATGAGCAGTTCTTC
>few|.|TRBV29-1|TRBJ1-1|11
CSVVVSAEAFF
TGCAGCGTCGTAGTGTCGGCTGAAGCTTTCTTT
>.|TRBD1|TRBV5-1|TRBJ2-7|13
CASSGTVNYEQYF
TGCGCCAGCAGCGGGACAGTGAACTACGAGCAGTACTTC
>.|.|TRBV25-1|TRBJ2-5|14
CASSARAGQETQYF
TGTGCCAGCAGTGCCCGGGCAGGGCAAGAGACCCAGTACTTC
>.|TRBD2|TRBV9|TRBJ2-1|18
CASSATLAGGPEYNEQFF
TGTGCCAGCAGCGCTACCTTAGCGGGGGGGCCGGAATACAATGAGCAGTTCTTC
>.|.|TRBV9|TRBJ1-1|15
CASSPPGGRNTEAFF
TGTGCCAGCAGCCCCCCCGGAGGAAGGAACACTGAAGCTTTCTTT
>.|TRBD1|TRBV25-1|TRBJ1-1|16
CASSESGTGLRWGAFF
TGTGCCAGCAGTGAATCCGGGACAGGTCTTAGGTGGGGAGCTTTCTTT
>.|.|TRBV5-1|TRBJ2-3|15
CASSLDSTSTDTQYF
TGCGCCAGCAGCTTAGACAGCACTAGCACAGATACGCAGTATTTT
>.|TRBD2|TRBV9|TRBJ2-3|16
CASSVDPSGGQDTQYF
TGTGCCAGCAGCGTAGATCCTAGCGGGGGGCAAGATACGCAGTATTTT
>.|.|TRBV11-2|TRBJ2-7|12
CASSLADREQYF
TGTGCCAGCAGCTTAGCCGACAGAGAGCAGTACTTC
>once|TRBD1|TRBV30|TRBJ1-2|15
CAWTPDRGPGYGYTF
TGTGCCTGGACGCCAGACAGGGGGCCGGGCTATGGCTACACCTTC
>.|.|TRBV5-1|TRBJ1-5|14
CASSLGGAGQPQHF
TGCGCCAGCAGCTTGGGTGGGGCTGGGCAGCCCCAGCATTTT